The source of this T cell receptor beta chain is a study of beta chain features in type 1 diabetes. As to this clone: Its antigen remains unidentified.

Study-wide results and limits: A closer apparent resemblance between naive, central memory and Treg TCRB repertoires was seen in patients than in healthy donors. For TCRB rearrangement, an influence of HLA type remained unresolved here. Among patients with Type 1 diabetes, TCRB CDR3s were moderately but significantly shorter in every one of the four CD4+ subsets.

Sequencing targeted expressed TCRB transcripts, as all isolated RNA had been reverse transcribed. Sequencing used immunoSEQ multiplex PCR; TCRdb keeps in-frame clones, though not all of them. The sample holds a few hundred thousand clones, around 10% seen once. This CDR3 is 16 amino acids long. The germline gives CDR1 SGHDT, CDR2 YYEEEE. V gave up 2 bases and J gave up 0 bases, with 9 bases separating them. The sequenced sample was central memory CD4+ T cells from blood. The TCR was taken from a man aged 25-45 years with type 1 diabetes. The rearrangement links TRBV5-6 to TRBJ2-6, with a possible D match to TRBD1 (5 bases). The CDR3 region is CASSFQGSSGANVLTF. CDR3 sequence (DNA): TGTGCCAGCAGCTTTCAGGGATCCTCTGGGGCCAACGTCCTGACTTTC.